The 5 T cell receptor beta chains listed next were all sequenced from one sample in a study of blood T cell repertoires in COVID-19. TCRdb's copy holds only in-frame clones and misses some; the assay was immunoSEQ multiplex PCR. The sample shows around 230,000 clones, 80% to 90% of them seen only once. The sequenced material came from PBMCs or T cells enriched from blood (not recorded which). These receptors were collected from a man aged 35-49 years who had recovered from COVID-19.

The chain combines TRBV12-3 or TRBV12-4 with TRBJ2-7; TRBD1 aligns across 8 bases. V lost 6 bases to trimming and J lost 5 bases; unmatched junction nucleotides: 3. This CDR3 comprises 12 residues. CDR3: CASSGQGNEQYF. The DNA of the CDR3 is TGTGCCAGCAGCGGACAGGGAAACGAGCAGTACTTC.

This clone has just a few counts. The rearrangement links TRBV6-1 to TRBJ2-4; D gene unclear. CDR1 is MNHNS, CDR2 SASEGT, per germline. The CDR3 sequence is 15 residues long. V gave up 3 bases and J gave up 2 bases, with 11 bases separating them. CDR3 bases: TGTGCCAGCAGTGAGCACAGCCCGTCCAAAAACATTCAGTACTTC. Translation: CASSEHSPSKNIQYF.

This sequence joins TRBV4-1 and TRBJ2-1; 8 bases fit TRBD2. CDR1 is MGHRA, CDR2 YSYEKL, per germline. This CDR3 spans 16 amino acids. V was pared by 0 bases and J by 7 bases, with 8 bases of the junction left unmatched. CDR3 nucleotide sequence: TGCGCCAGCAGCCAAGATGCCCCTAGCGGGTGGAATGAGCAGTTCTTC. It encodes CASSQDAPSGWNEQFF.

This sequence joins TRBV23-1 and TRBJ2-7; D possibly corresponds to TRBD2 (6 bases). TRBV23-1 belongs to the ORF category, with a function that is uncertain. V was clipped by 1 base and J by 6 bases, with 10 bases between them. This CDR3 comprises 13 residues. The CDR3 region is CASSQWRGSEQYF. The CDR3 region has the DNA TGCGCCAGCAGTCAATGGCGGGGAAGCGAGCAGTACTTC.

J is TRBJ2-2 and V is TRBV2; D is unclear. Germline CDR1 is SNHLY and CDR2 is FYNNEI. The germline V and J ends were trimmed by 6 bases and 5 bases, with 7 bases remaining between them. The CDR3 contains 12 residues. CDR3 protein: CASRIRTGELFF. As DNA, the CDR3 is TGTGCCAGCAGGATTAGAACCGGGGAGCTGTTTTTT. Looking up the rest from reference TRBV2 and TRBJ2-2 gives the full variable domain: EPEVTQTPSHQVTQMGQEVILRCVPISNHLYFYWYRQILGQKVEFLVSFYNNEISEKSEIFDDQFSVERPDGSNFTLKIRSTKLEDSAMYFCASRIRTGELFFGEGSRLTVL.